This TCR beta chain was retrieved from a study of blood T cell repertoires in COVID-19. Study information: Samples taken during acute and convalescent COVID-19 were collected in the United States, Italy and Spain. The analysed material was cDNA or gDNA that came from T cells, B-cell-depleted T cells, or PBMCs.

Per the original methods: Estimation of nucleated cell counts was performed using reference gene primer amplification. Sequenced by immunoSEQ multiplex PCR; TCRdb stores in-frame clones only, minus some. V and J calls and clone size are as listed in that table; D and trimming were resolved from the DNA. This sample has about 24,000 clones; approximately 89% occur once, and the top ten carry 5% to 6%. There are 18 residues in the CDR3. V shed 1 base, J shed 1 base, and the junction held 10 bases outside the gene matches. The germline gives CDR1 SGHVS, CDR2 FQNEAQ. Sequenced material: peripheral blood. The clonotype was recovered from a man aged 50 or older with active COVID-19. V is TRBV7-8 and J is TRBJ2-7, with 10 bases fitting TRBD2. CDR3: CASSLVWLAGAQSYEQYF. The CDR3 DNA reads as TGTGCCAGCAGCTTAGTATGGCTAGCGGGAGCCCAATCCTACGAGCAGTACTTC.